This TCR beta chain was identified during a study of blood T cell repertoires in COVID-19. The ends lost 3 bases at V and 0 bases at J; junction bases unmatched: 5. Germline CDR1 is SGHNT and CDR2 is YYREEE (reference sequence). The CDR3 extends over 16 amino acids. The method was immunoSEQ multiplex PCR; TCRdb's version includes in-frame clones alone and lacks a portion of them. The sample has 110,000 or so clones; about 85% are singletons. The chain carries TRBV5-4 and TRBJ2-1; 8 bases agree with TRBD2. This sequence originates from a man aged 35 to 55 with acute or convalescent COVID-19. The sequencing input was peripheral blood. CDR3 DNA: TGTGCCAGCAGCTACGGGGGGGCCAGCTCCTACAATGAGCAGTTCTTC. As protein: CASSYGGASSYNEQFF.